The 32 T cell receptor beta chains given below trace back to one sample, sequenced in a study of molecular identifiers for immune sequencing clone quantification. TCRdb re-called the PCR reads with MiXCR, one entry per CDR3 protein. The repertoire includes a few hundred thousand distinct CDR3 sequences, around 21% of them detected once, and around 0.84% sits in the top ten. Sequenced: naive CD8+ T cells from blood, with Jurkat cell RNA spiked in. Subset specified: FACS-sorted CD8+CD4-CCR7+CD45RA+ naive T cells. The receptors come from a human donor in good health. Some libraries in this study had Jurkat cell RNA spiked in.

A few counts support this clonotype. The chain links TRBV7-3 to TRBJ2-5; D is undetermined. CDR1 is SGHTA, CDR2 FQGTGA, per germline. V lost 5 bases, J lost 1 base, and 8 bases lay in between. CDR3 length equals 13 residues. CDR3 sequence: CASSVAGQETQYF. CDR3 in DNA: TGTGCCAGCAGCGTCGCTGGCCAAGAGACCCAGTACTTC.

This clonotype was observed a handful of times. The rearrangement links TRBV27 to TRBJ2-6; 10 positions match TRBD1. Germline V gene data show CDR1 as MNHEY and CDR2 as SMNVEV (reference sequence). Trimming at V came to 5 bases and at J to 6 bases, leaving 13 bases not matched to a gene. The CDR3 has 18 amino acids. The CDR3 region has the DNA TGTGCCAGCAGTATCGGGCCGGGACAGGGGATCTCGGCCAACGTCCTGACTTTC. Translating it yields CASSIGPGQGISANVLTF.

This clonotype has a handful of counts. Just one base apart from a much larger clone, this may be a read error. The chain combines TRBV2 with TRBJ2-5; D possibly matches TRBD1 or TRBD2 (5 bases each). Germline V gene lookup returns CDR1 SNHLY and CDR2 FYNNEI. CDR3 size: 14 residues. The CDR3 reads CASGEAGTEETQYF. CDR3 in DNA: TGTGCCAGCGGTGAAGCCGGGACCGAAGAGACCCAGTACTTC. The whole variable domain, filled in from reference TRBV2 and TRBJ2-5, reads EPEVTQTPSHQVTQMGQEVILRCVPISNHLYFYWYRQILGQKVEFLVSFYNNEISEKSEIFDDQFSVERPDGSNFTLKIRSTKLEDSAMYFCASGEAGTEETQYFGPGTRLLVL.

For this clonotype: One base away lies a much larger clone, so this may be a sequencing read error. The gene calls are TRBV28 and TRBJ1-4, with D unclear. In germline, CDR1 is MDHEN, CDR2 SYDVKM. Trimming removed 1 base from V and 3 bases from J, with 6 bases in between. The CDR3 spans 14 residues. CDR3 DNA sequence: TGTGCCAGCAGTTTATATGCAGCTAATGAAAAACTGTTTTTT. It yields the protein CASSLYAANEKLFF.

This clonotype appeared many times. The chain combines TRBV6-5 with TRBJ2-3, with D perhaps TRBD1 (5 bases). Trimming took 4 bases from V and 2 from J, leaving 7 bases between them. Germline V CDR1 and CDR2: MNHEY, SVGAGI. CDR3 size: 13 residues. As DNA, the CDR3 is TGTGCCAGCAGTTGGACAACCACAGATACGCAGTATTTT. Its protein product is CASSWTTTDTQYF.

The V gene is TRBV7-6, the J gene TRBJ2-1; the match to TRBD1 covers 10 bases. V lost 3 bases to trimming and J lost 5 bases; unmatched junction nucleotides: 7. The CDR3 length is 16 residues. CDR1 and CDR2 from the germline V gene are SGHVS and FNYEAQ. The CDR3 coding sequence is TGTGCCAGCAGCTTTGGGGGGACAGGGGTTCACAATGAGCAGTTCTTC. Protein sequence: CASSFGGTGVHNEQFF.

Notes on this clonotype: Since a much larger clone is just one base distant, this may be a read error. The genes are TRBV20-1 and TRBJ2-7; 8 positions agree with TRBD2. This CDR3 is 14 amino acids long. CDR1 and CDR2 from the germline V gene are DFQATT and SNEGSKA (reference sequence). Losses at the gene ends were 8 bases for V and 2 bases for J; bases not matched to a gene: 11. CDR3 residues: CSTPGLVDAYEQYF. The CDR3, as DNA: TGCAGTACCCCGGGACTAGTTGATGCCTACGAGCAGTACTTC.

As for this clonotype: Given a much more abundant clone one base away, this may be a read error. The rearrangement links TRBV4-3 to TRBJ2-7; D unresolved. The CDR3 has 14 amino acids. Germline CDR1 LGHNA, CDR2 YSLEER. Between the trimmed V and J ends, which lost 0 bases and 6 bases, there was a span of 12 bases. The CDR3 is CASSQDQPGSEQYF. The CDR3 DNA sequence: TGCGCCAGCAGCCAAGATCAGCCGGGTAGCGAGCAGTACTTC.

In its sample, this clonotype was seen many times. The chain links TRBV6-5 to TRBJ2-1; a weak D match, TRBD2 (5 bases). CDR1 is MNHEY, CDR2 SVGAGI, per germline. V dropped 5 bases and J dropped 7 bases, with 12 bases sitting between them. The CDR3 is 13 residues long. CDR3 in DNA: TGTGCCAGCAGTCCCACGACGGGGAATGAGCAGTTCTTC. It encodes CASSPTTGNEQFF.

This clonotype was picked up many times. This chain joins TRBV7-2 and TRBJ1-4, with D perhaps matching TRBD1 (5 bases). Trimming took off 3 bases at V and 0 bases at J, with 17 bases between the two ends. This CDR3 has 18 residues. The V gene's germline CDR1 is SGHTA and CDR2 FQGNSA. This CDR3 is CASSFRRGVGTTNEKLFF. In DNA form, the CDR3 reads TGTGCCAGCAGCTTCCGGCGGGGGGTAGGCACAACTAATGAAAAACTGTTTTTT. Using reference TRBV7-2 and TRBJ1-4 for the parts outside the CDR3, the full variable domain is GAGVSQSPSNKVTEKGKDVELRCDPISGHTALYWYRQSLGQGLEFLIYFQGNSAPDKSGLPSDRFSAERTGGSVSTLTIQRTQQEDSAVYLCASSFRRGVGTTNEKLFFGSGTQLSVL.

This clonotype was observed at least ten times. The chain's CDR3 is CASSPGTSGGHEQYF. The CDR3 DNA sequence: TGCGCCAGCAGCCCCGGGACTAGCGGGGGCCACGAGCAGTACTTC. V gene TRBV4-3 combines with J gene TRBJ2-7, with 14 bases lining up with TRBD2. CDR3 length: 15 amino acids. The V gene's germline CDR1 is LGHNA and CDR2 YSLEER. Trimming at V came to 4 bases and at J to 5 bases, leaving 4 bases not matched to a gene.

This clonotype was seen at least ten times. The chain uses TRBV7-2 and TRBJ1-1, with a weak D call TRBD1 (5 bases). The CDR3 has 14 residues. Germline V gives CDR1 SGHTA, CDR2 FQGNSA. Deletions cut 1 base from V and 7 bases from J, with 13 bases between. The CDR3 coding sequence is TGTGCCAGCAGCTTAGTGACAGTCGGGATTGAAGCTTTCTTT. This translates into CASSLVTVGIEAFF.

At least ten counts were recorded for this clonotype. The J gene is TRBJ2-7, the V gene TRBV5-1; D is undetermined. V lost 5 bases to trimming and J lost 6 bases, with 12 bases between them. Germline-derived CDR1 and CDR2 are SGHRS and YFSETQ. The CDR3 loop spans 12 amino acids. CDR3 sequence: CASSVSGREQYF. CDR3 nucleotide sequence: TGCGCCAGCAGTGTGTCGGGTCGCGAGCAGTACTTC.

This clonotype has ten or more counts. V usage is TRBV6-2 or TRBV6-3 and J usage is TRBJ2-7; TRBD1 agrees at 8 bases. Germline lookup yields CDR1 MNHEY and CDR2 SVGEGT. Germline trimming cut 2 bases from V and 5 bases from J; bases unmatched to any gene: 5. The CDR3 has 14 amino acids. The CDR3 DNA is TGTGCCAGCAGTTACATTGGACAGGGCGACGAGCAGTACTTC. This encodes CASSYIGQGDEQYF.

The genes are TRBV27 and TRBJ2-5, with D maybe TRBD2 (5 bases). From germline, CDR1 is MNHEY and CDR2 SMNVEV (reference sequence). V gave up 6 bases and J gave up 3 bases, with 14 bases separating them. The CDR3 contains 14 residues. This CDR3 is CASSPYLEEETQYF. In DNA form, the CDR3 reads TGTGCCAGCAGCCCCTACCTGGAGGAAGAGACCCAGTACTTC.

About this clonotype itself: A read error may be the cause here, since a much bigger clone is one base away. J is TRBJ2-7 and V is TRBV19; 7 nucleotides agree with TRBD1. V lost 9 bases, J lost 2 bases, and 7 bases stayed unmatched. The CDR3 spans 13 residues. CDR1 and CDR2 (germline): LNHDA, SQIVND (reference sequence). The CDR3 coding sequence is TGTGCCAGCCCGGGACAGAGCCCCTACGAGCAGTACTTC. Translation gives CASPGQSPYEQYF.

Regarding this clonotype: A much bigger clone sits one base away, suggesting this may be a read error. The V gene is TRBV7-2, the J gene TRBJ2-5, with D uncertain. Germline V gene data show CDR1 as SGHTA and CDR2 as FQGNSA. This CDR3 has 14 amino acids. The CDR3 region has the DNA TGTGCCAGCAGCTTTGGACCGACCCAAGCGACCCAGTACTTC. Its protein product is CASSFGPTQATQYF. Full variable domain (missing parts from reference TRBV7-2 and TRBJ2-5): GAGVSQSPSNKVTEKGKDVELRCDPISGHTALYWYRQSLGQGLEFLIYFQGNSAPDKSGLPSDRFSAERTGGSVSTLTIQRTQQEDSAVYLCASSFGPTQATQYFGPGTRLLVL.

This clonotype was counted at least ten times. The chain combines TRBV2 with TRBJ2-3; D gene uncertain. The germline V and J ends were trimmed by 11 bases and 4 bases, with 19 bases remaining between them. There are 14 residues in the CDR3. CDR1 SNHLY and CDR2 FYNNEI come from the germline V gene. The CDR3 DNA reads as TGTGCCTTCCCAGGTCTGCGCTTGGCAGATACGCAGTATTTT. This translates into CAFPGLRLADTQYF.

The rearrangement links TRBV6-5 to TRBJ1-4, with 7 bases that match TRBD1. The germline V gene encodes CDR1 MNHEY and CDR2 SVGAGI. V shed 1 base and J 0 bases; nucleotides not matched to a gene: 11. CDR3 length: 19 residues. CDR3 in DNA: TGTGCCAGCAGTTACTTAATCCCCGCGGGGACAGCAACTAATGAAAAACTGTTTTTT. Protein product: CASSYLIPAGTATNEKLFF.

This clonotype was seen many times. This chain joins TRBV24-1 and TRBJ1-5; no definite D call. The CDR3 has 14 amino acids. V was shortened by 2 bases and J by 7 bases, with 11 bases between the two germline ends. Germline V lookup: CDR1 KGHDR, CDR2 SFDVKD. CDR3 residues: CATSDSGSVQPQHF. The CDR3 region has the DNA TGTGCCACCAGTGATTCCGGGAGTGTGCAGCCCCAGCATTTT.

This clonotype was seen ten or more times. This sequence joins TRBV13 and TRBJ1-5; 7 bases fit TRBD1. The V segment lost 5 bases and the J segment 0 bases; nucleotides outside the gene matches: 4. The CDR3 consists of 15 residues. Germline CDR1 and CDR2: PRHDT and FYEKMQ (reference sequence). The CDR3 spells CASSRGQNSNQPQHF. CDR3 nucleotides: TGTGCCAGCAGCAGGGGACAGAATAGCAATCAGCCCCAGCATTTT.

This clonotype was observed many times. The chain employs TRBV6-6 and TRBJ1-4, with D possibly being TRBD1 (5 bases). The V end was cut by 5 bases, the J end by 5 bases, with 18 bases between. The CDR3 runs 16 residues. Germline V CDR1 and CDR2: MNHNY, SVGAGI (reference sequence). In DNA, the CDR3 is TGTGCCAGCAGTCAGTGGGGGGTGGGGATAAATGAAAAACTGTTTTTT. Translation: CASSQWGVGINEKLFF.

The chain carries TRBV6-5 and TRBJ2-3, with 15 bases aligning to TRBD2. The CDR3 runs 17 residues. CDR1 and CDR2 from the germline V gene are MNHEY and SVGAGI. Losses at the gene ends were 2 bases for V and 3 bases for J; bases not matched to a gene: 3. The CDR3 loop is CASSYGLAGGPTDTQYF. CDR3 nucleotides: TGTGCCAGCAGTTACGGACTAGCGGGGGGGCCGACAGATACGCAGTATTTT.

Turning to this clonotype: This may be a read error, as it is one base from a much larger clone. V gene TRBV6-6 combines with J gene TRBJ2-1; D is unresolved. Looked up from germline, CDR1 is MNHNY and CDR2 is SVGAGI (reference sequence). Trimming cost V 6 bases and J 8 bases, with 17 bases left between them. This CDR3 region has 14 residues. The CDR3 sequence is CASRPDFSRDEQFF. In DNA, the CDR3 is TGTGCCAGCAGGCCTGACTTTTCGCGCGATGAGCAGTTCTTC.

This clonotype was seen ten or more times. The chain is built from TRBV20-1 and TRBJ2-2; D unresolved. The V and J ends lost 0 bases and 0 bases respectively, with 11 bases between them. The CDR3 has 16 amino acids. Germline assignment: CDR1 DFQATT and CDR2 SNEGSKA (reference sequence). The CDR3 DNA is TGCAGTGCTAGAGATAGAAGGGTATCGAACACCGGGGAGCTGTTTTTT. Its translation is CSARDRRVSNTGELFF.

V usage is TRBV7-9 and J usage is TRBJ2-4; 7 nucleotides match TRBD2. From germline, CDR1 is SEHNR and CDR2 FQNEAQ (reference sequence). V lost 0 bases to trimming and J lost 1 base; unmatched junction nucleotides: 3. CDR3 size: 16 residues. The CDR3 region is CASSLAQAGAKNIQYF. CDR3 bases: TGTGCCAGCAGCTTAGCGCAAGCGGGGGCCAAAAACATTCAGTACTTC.

This clonotype was seen ten or more times. The J gene is TRBJ2-3, the V gene TRBV13, with D possibly being TRBD1 (6 bases). CDR1 and CDR2 from the germline V gene are PRHDT and FYEKMQ (reference sequence). The CDR3 is made up of 15 amino acids. The V and J ends lost 0 bases and 4 bases respectively, with 11 bases between them. The CDR3 sequence: CASSLGEAGADTQYF. CDR3 in DNA: TGTGCCAGCAGCTTAGGCGAGGCAGGGGCAGATACGCAGTATTTT.

In the case of this clonotype: A much bigger clone sits one base away, suggesting this may be a read error. This chain links TRBV2 with TRBJ2-5; TRBD2 agrees at 9 bases. The germline V gene encodes CDR1 SNHLY and CDR2 FYNNEI. This CDR3 spans 13 amino acids. Trimming cost V 8 bases and J 4 bases; bases outside gene matches: 5. CDR3 residues: CASCTSGLETQYF. The CDR3 DNA follows: TGTGCCAGCTGTACTAGCGGGCTAGAGACCCAGTACTTC.

This clonotype was seen at least ten times. The chain is built from TRBV4-3 and TRBJ2-5; D is ambiguous. In germline, CDR1 is LGHNA, CDR2 YSLEER. Trimming left V 1 base short and J 2 bases short, with 11 bases between. The CDR3 loop spans 15 amino acids. The CDR3 is CASSQVSEVQETQYF. The CDR3 DNA is TGCGCCAGCAGCCAAGTGTCCGAGGTTCAAGAGACCCAGTACTTC.

This clonotype turned up a few times. J is TRBJ2-6 and V is TRBV7-9, with 9 bases fitting TRBD1. In germline, CDR1 is SEHNR, CDR2 FQNEAQ (reference sequence). V shed 2 bases and J 4 bases; nucleotides not matched to a gene: 9. The CDR3 has 18 amino acids. The CDR3: CASSLRDREISGANVLTF. CDR3 nucleotides: TGTGCCAGCAGCTTACGGGACAGGGAAATATCGGGGGCCAACGTCCTGACTTTC.

This chain joins TRBV25-1 and TRBJ1-3; D is uncertain. The CDR3 contains 11 residues. Germline loops: CDR1 MGHDK, CDR2 SYGVNS. Trimming took off 8 bases at V and 0 bases at J, with 2 bases between the two ends. In nucleotides, the CDR3 is TGTGCCAGCCTCTCTGGAAACACCATATATTTT. Translating gives CASLSGNTIYF.

This clonotype came up a few times. One base away lies a much larger clone, so this may be a sequencing read error. J is TRBJ2-3 and V is TRBV7-9; no clear D gene. The germline V gene has CDR1 SEHNR and CDR2 FQNEAQ (reference sequence). Trimming left V 2 bases short and J 4 bases short, with 4 bases between. This CDR3 contains 12 residues. The CDR3 nucleotides read TGTGCCAGCAGCTTAAATCCAGATACGCAGTATTTT. It specifies CASSLNPDTQYF.